Sequencing of this TCR beta chain was carried out in a study of blood T cells in healthy people across ages. The table lists this clonotype with a count of one. Combining a sample-barcoded 5' primer with a J-beta primer mix, a second PCR ran for roughly 7 to 11 cycles. One entry per CDR3 protein, called by TCRdb with MiXCR from the 5' RACE reads. Of 350,000 to 450,000 distinct CDR3 sequences detected, 52% appear once; the ten largest clones hold under 60%. This CDR3 has 15 residues. V lost 7 bases and J 0 bases, leaving 16 bases between the germline ends. The germline CDR1 and CDR2 sequences are SGHRS and YFSETQ.

This receptor was taken from a man in his 60s in good health. The chain has TRBV5-1 and TRBJ1-2; tentatively, D is TRBD1 (5 bases). Specimen: blood. The CDR3 protein is CASARDSIPNYGYTF. The CDR3 DNA follows: TGCGCCAGCGCCCGAGACAGTATTCCTAACTATGGCTACACCTTC.